Below, 17 T cell receptor beta chains from the same sample are listed, as sequenced in a study of T cells in Graves' hyperthyroidism and ophthalmopathy. Amplification targeted TCR beta CDR3 regions from RNA transcripts. HTBI primers drove first-round RT-PCR of the TCR CDR3. TCRdb re-analysed the multiplex PCR reads in MiXCR, keeping a single row per CDR3 protein. The profile shows more than 350,000 distinct CDR3 sequences, over 12% of them singletons. Source material: blood. The source is a woman aged 55-70 years with Graves' ophthalmopathy.

This clonotype was found a few times. This sequence joins TRBV15 and TRBJ2-3, with no clear D. V lost 7 bases, J lost 2 bases, and 16 bases lay in between. The CDR3 loop spans 15 amino acids. Germline V lookup: CDR1 LNHNV, CDR2 YYDKDF (reference sequence). The CDR3 region is CATTQGPYHTDTQYF. The DNA of the CDR3 is TGTGCCACCACTCAAGGGCCCTACCACACAGATACGCAGTATTTT.

This clonotype was observed a handful of times. This may arise from a read error, as a much more abundant clone is one base away. This chain connects TRBV20-1 to TRBJ2-5; D is possibly TRBD2 (6 bases). Germline CDR1 DFQATT, CDR2 SNEGSKA (reference sequence). The CDR3 runs 13 residues. This CDR3 is CSASLGGQEAQYF. The CDR3 DNA reads TGCAGTGCTAGCCTCGGGGGTCAAGAGGCCCAGTACTTC.

This clonotype was observed a handful of times. The V gene is TRBV27, the J gene TRBJ2-2; D unclear. Germline lookup yields CDR1 MNHEY and CDR2 SMNVEV (reference sequence). The CDR3 has 14 residues. V was shortened by 5 bases and J by 3 bases, with 10 bases between the two germline ends. CDR3 amino acids: CASSSSVHTGELFF. CDR3 bases: TGTGCCAGCAGTAGTTCCGTTCACACCGGGGAGCTGTTTTTT.

The table lists this clonotype with a few counts. The chain has TRBV25-1 and TRBJ1-2; 9 nucleotides align to TRBD1. The V gene's germline CDR1 is MGHDK and CDR2 SYGVNS. The CDR3 length is 15 residues. Trimming took 8 bases from V and 1 from J; bases not matched to a gene: 8. The CDR3 loop is CASEGQGGLNYGYTF. Written as DNA, the CDR3 is TGTGCCAGCGAGGGACAGGGAGGTCTTAACTATGGCTACACCTTC.

The rearrangement joins TRBV20-1 to TRBJ2-3; no clear D gene. The CDR3 totals 15 residues. Germline V gene data show CDR1 as DFQATT and CDR2 as SNEGSKA (reference sequence). Between the trimmed V and J ends, which lost 6 bases and 2 bases, there was a span of 18 bases. For the CDR3, the DNA is TGCAGTGCGGGGAACTACCGAAGACTCACAGATACGCAGTATTTT. It is translated as CSAGNYRRLTDTQYF.

There are many counts of this clonotype. This sequence joins TRBV20-1 and TRBJ2-3; 7 nucleotides line up with TRBD1. J lost 7 bases, V lost 0 bases, and 10 bases had no gene match. The CDR3 totals 15 residues. The germline V gene encodes CDR1 DFQATT and CDR2 SNEGSKA (reference sequence). In DNA, the CDR3 is TGCAGTGCTAGAGAGTTCGGCAGGGGGTCGAATACGCAGTATTTT. Translating gives CSAREFGRGSNTQYF.

This clonotype was picked up many times. The chain couples TRBV28 to TRBJ2-7, with D unresolved. The CDR3 contains 12 residues. Germline CDR1 MDHEN, CDR2 SYDVKM. V was shortened by 6 bases and J by 0 bases, with 6 bases between the two germline ends. The CDR3 DNA reads TGTGCCAGCAGCCAGAGCTCCTACGAGCAGTACTTC. It encodes CASSQSSYEQYF.

As concerns this clonotype: A much larger clone lies one base from this, so it may be a read error. The rearrangement joins TRBV5-1 to TRBJ2-2; D ambiguous. Looked up from germline, CDR1 is SGHRS and CDR2 is YFSETQ. The CDR3 extends over 15 amino acids. The ends were cut back, 6 bases at V and 9 bases at J, with 21 bases in the middle. Here the CDR3 reads CASNPAPAGARELFF. CDR3 DNA sequence: TGCGCCAGCAACCCCGCACCCGCAGGAGCCAGGGAGCTGTTTTTT.

This clonotype appeared a few times. This may be a read error, as it is one base from a much larger clone. This sequence joins TRBV11-2 and TRBJ2-3; TRBD1 agrees at 9 bases. The end of the DNA is better explained by TRBJ1-5, so the J call may be wrong. From germline, CDR1 is SGHAT and CDR2 FQNNGV. CDR3 length equals 15 residues. CDR3 DNA sequence: TGTGCCAGCAGCCCAGGACAGGGGTTTAGAGATACGCAGCATTTT. Its protein product is CASSPGQGFRDTQHF.

Regarding this clonotype: Just one base apart from a much larger clone, this may be a read error. V gene TRBV28 combines with J gene TRBJ2-3, with a possible D match to TRBD2 (6 bases). This CDR3 has 16 amino acids. V was pared by 8 bases and J by 2 bases, with 20 bases between. Germline V gives CDR1 MDHEN, CDR2 SYDVKM. The CDR3 DNA follows: TGTGCCAGCGCTGGGGGGAAGAGGTCACCCACAGATACGCAGTATTTT. Protein: CASAGGKRSPTDTQYF.

This clonotype was detected many times. V gene TRBV5-1 combines with J gene TRBJ2-3; 8 nucleotides agree with TRBD1. CDR1 and CDR2 (germline): SGHRS, YFSETQ. There are 14 residues in the CDR3. The V and J ends lost 4 bases and 4 bases, in that order; junction bases with no gene match: 5. In nucleotides, the CDR3 is TGCGCCAGCAGCATAGACAGGGGTTCAGATACGCAGTATTTT. This sequence encodes CASSIDRGSDTQYF. Combining the CDR3 with reference TRBV5-1 and TRBJ2-3 gives the whole variable domain KAGVTQTPRYLIKTRGQQVTLSCSPISGHRSVSWYQQTPGQGLQFLFEYFSETQRNKGNFPGRFSGRQFSNSRSEMNVSTLELGDSALYLCASSIDRGSDTQYFGPGTRLTVL.

This clonotype has at least ten counts. The V gene is TRBV7-9, the J gene TRBJ2-7; 8 nucleotides agree with TRBD1. J gave up 2 bases and V 4 bases, and 16 bases lay outside the gene matches. Germline V gives CDR1 SEHNR, CDR2 FQNEAQ (reference sequence). CDR3 length: 18 amino acids. The CDR3 sequence: CASSSPGGGTGIPYEQYF. In nucleotides, the CDR3 is TGTGCCAGCAGCTCGCCCGGAGGGGGGACAGGAATACCCTACGAGCAGTACTTC.

This clonotype was picked up many times. This chain uses TRBV2 with TRBJ2-7, with D hard to call. The germline gives CDR1 SNHLY, CDR2 FYNNEI. The length of the CDR3 is 13 residues. Trimming removed 4 bases at V and 0 bases at J, with 7 bases between. The CDR3 reads CASSGQNSYEQYF. The CDR3, as DNA: TGTGCCAGCAGTGGGCAGAACTCCTACGAGCAGTACTTC.

Points on this clonotype: A much more abundant neighbour one base away suggests this may be a read error. This chain connects TRBV5-1 to TRBJ2-7; 9 positions agree with TRBD1. From germline, CDR1 is SGHRS and CDR2 YFSETQ. This CDR3 comprises 15 residues. The CDR3 spells CVSSLDWGQGYEQYF. CDR3 bases: TGCGTCAGCAGCTTGGATTGGGGACAGGGCTACGAGCAGTACTTC.

The V and J genes are TRBV27 and TRBJ2-3, with 12 bases that match TRBD2. Trimming took 4 bases from V and 6 from J; bases not matched to a gene: 8. The CDR3 has 16 residues. Per germline, CDR1 MNHEY and CDR2 SMNVEV (reference sequence). The CDR3 here is CASSSRLAGATDTQYF. CDR3 nucleotide sequence: TGTGCCAGCAGTTCAAGACTAGCGGGAGCTACTGATACGCAGTATTTT.

This clonotype was recorded many times. The chain has TRBV3-1 and TRBJ2-5; 9 bases fit TRBD2. The V segment lost 4 bases and the J segment 5 bases; nucleotides outside the gene matches: 8. The germline gives CDR1 LGHDT, CDR2 YNNKEL (reference sequence). CDR3 length: 15 amino acids. CDR3 DNA sequence: TGTGCCAGCAGCCCTGGAGTAGCGGGAGCGGAGACCCAGTACTTC. It translates to CASSPGVAGAETQYF.

Regarding this clonotype: It may be a read error: a sequence one base away is much more abundant. The gene calls are TRBV3-1 and TRBJ1-2; weak D call: TRBD1 (5 bases). Looked up from germline, CDR1 is LGHDT and CDR2 is YNNKEL (reference sequence). The CDR3 extends over 13 amino acids. This chain's CDR3 is CASSQQGNSGCTF. CDR3 coding DNA: TGTGCCAGCAGCCAGCAGGGTAACAGTGGCTGCACCTTC.